In its sample, the clone carrying this T cell receptor (beta chain) was seen many times. The antigen remains undetermined. TCRdb itself ran the 5' RACE reads through MiXCR, one entry per CDR3 protein. This table holds tens of thousands of distinct CDR3 sequences, 6% to 8.5% found once. This specimen belongs to a study of neurological immune-mediated disorders. Study-wide findings and caveats: The study found no CDR3 amino acid sequences shared by expanded clones across subjects, suggesting private repertoires in all groups.

Serving as healthy controls were blood bank volunteers based in Maryland, USA. Per germline, CDR1 MNHNS and CDR2 SASEGT. The length of the CDR3 is 15 residues. V dropped 5 bases and J dropped 0; count of bases not matched to a gene: 5. This sequence was found in a middle-aged woman in good health. The specimen was PBMCs. The rearrangement joins TRBV6-1 to TRBJ2-5; TRBD2 matches at 8 bases. The CDR3 loop reads CASSSLAGNQETQYF. For the CDR3, the DNA is TGTGCCAGCAGTTCTTTAGCGGGAAACCAAGAGACCCAGTACTTC.